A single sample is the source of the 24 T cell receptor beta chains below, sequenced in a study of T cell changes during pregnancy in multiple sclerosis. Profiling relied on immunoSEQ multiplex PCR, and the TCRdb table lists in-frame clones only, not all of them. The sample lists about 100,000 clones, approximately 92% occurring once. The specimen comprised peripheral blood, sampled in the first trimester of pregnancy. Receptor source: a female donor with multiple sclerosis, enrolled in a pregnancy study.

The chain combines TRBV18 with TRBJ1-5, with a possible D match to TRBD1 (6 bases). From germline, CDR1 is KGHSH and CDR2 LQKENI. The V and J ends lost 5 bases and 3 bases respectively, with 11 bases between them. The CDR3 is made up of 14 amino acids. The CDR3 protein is CASSETGDNQPQHF. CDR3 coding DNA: TGTGCCAGCTCAGAGACAGGAGACAATCAGCCCCAGCATTTT.

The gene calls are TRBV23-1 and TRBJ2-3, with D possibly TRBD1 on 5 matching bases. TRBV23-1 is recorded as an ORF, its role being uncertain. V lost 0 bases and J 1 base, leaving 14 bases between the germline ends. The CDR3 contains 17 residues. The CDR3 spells CASSQSLSGQGTDTQYF. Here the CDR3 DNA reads TGCGCCAGCAGTCAATCGCTCTCAGGGCAAGGCACAGATACGCAGTATTTT.

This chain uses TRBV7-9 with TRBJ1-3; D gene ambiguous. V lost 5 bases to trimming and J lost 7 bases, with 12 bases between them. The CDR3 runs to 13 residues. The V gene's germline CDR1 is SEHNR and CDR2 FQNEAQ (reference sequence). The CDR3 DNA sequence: TGTGCCAGCAGCCTCGCGCCGTCGAACACCATATATTTT. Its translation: CASSLAPSNTIYF.

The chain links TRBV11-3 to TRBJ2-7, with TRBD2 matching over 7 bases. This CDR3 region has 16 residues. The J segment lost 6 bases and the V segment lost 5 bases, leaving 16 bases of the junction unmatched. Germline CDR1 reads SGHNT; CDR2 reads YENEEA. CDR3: CASSPLMGGNTAEQYF. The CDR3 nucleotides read TGTGCCAGCAGCCCCCTGATGGGGGGGAATACCGCCGAGCAGTACTTC.

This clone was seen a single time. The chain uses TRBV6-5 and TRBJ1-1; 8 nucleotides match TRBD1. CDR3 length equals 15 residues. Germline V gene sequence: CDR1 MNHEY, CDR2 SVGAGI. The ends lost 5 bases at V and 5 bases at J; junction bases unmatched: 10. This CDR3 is CASSQPTGGGTEAFF. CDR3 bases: TGTGCCAGCAGTCAACCCACAGGGGGAGGAACTGAAGCTTTCTTT.

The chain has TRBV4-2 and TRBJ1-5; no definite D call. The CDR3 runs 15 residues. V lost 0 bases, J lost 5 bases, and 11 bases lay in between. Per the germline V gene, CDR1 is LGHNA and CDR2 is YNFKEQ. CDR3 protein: CASSQDYTADQPQHF. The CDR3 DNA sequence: TGTGCCAGCAGCCAAGACTACACAGCAGATCAGCCCCAGCATTTT.

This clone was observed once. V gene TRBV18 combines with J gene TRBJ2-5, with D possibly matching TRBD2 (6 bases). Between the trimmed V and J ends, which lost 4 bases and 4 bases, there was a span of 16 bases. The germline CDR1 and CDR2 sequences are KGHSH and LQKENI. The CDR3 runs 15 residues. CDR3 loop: CASSRESEGGETQYF. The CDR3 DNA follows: TGTGCCAGCTCACGGGAGTCGGAGGGAGGAGAGACCCAGTACTTC.

The CDR3 nucleotides read TGTGCCAGCAGCCGCCGGGACAGGGGTTTGGTAGGCACAGATACGCAGTATTTT. This codes for CASSRRDRGLVGTDTQYF. The chain carries TRBV7-8 and TRBJ2-3, with 10 bases fitting TRBD1. Germline trimming cut 5 bases from V and 1 base from J; bases unmatched to any gene: 12. Looked up from germline, CDR1 is SGHVS and CDR2 is FQNEAQ. The CDR3 has 18 amino acids.

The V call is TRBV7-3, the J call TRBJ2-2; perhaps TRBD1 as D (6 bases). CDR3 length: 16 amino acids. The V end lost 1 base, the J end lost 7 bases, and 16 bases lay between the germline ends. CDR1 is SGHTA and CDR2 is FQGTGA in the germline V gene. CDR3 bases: TGTGCCAGCAGCTTAAACTCCGTGGGGGCTGGCGGGGAGCTGTTTTTT. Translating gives CASSLNSVGAGGELFF.

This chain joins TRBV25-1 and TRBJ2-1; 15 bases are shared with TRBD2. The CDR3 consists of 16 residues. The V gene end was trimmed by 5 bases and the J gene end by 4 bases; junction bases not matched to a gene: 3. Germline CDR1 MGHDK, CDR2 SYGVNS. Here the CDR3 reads CASSRTSGRGYNEQFF. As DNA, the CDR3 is TGTGCCAGCAGTAGGACTAGCGGGAGGGGTTACAATGAGCAGTTCTTC.

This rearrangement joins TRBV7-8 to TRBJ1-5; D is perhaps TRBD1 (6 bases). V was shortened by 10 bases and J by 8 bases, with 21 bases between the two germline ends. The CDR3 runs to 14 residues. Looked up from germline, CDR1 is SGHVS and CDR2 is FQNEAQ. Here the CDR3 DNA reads TGTGCCACCTCCTCCGGCGGGGGGCTGGAGCCCCAGCATTTT. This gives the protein CATSSGGGLEPQHF.

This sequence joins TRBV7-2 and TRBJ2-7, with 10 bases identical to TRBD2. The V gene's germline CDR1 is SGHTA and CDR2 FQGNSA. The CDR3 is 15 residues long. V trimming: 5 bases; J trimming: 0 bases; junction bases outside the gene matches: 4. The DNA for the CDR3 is TGTGCCAGCAGCACCACTAGCGGGAACTCCTACGAGCAGTACTTC. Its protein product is CASSTTSGNSYEQYF.

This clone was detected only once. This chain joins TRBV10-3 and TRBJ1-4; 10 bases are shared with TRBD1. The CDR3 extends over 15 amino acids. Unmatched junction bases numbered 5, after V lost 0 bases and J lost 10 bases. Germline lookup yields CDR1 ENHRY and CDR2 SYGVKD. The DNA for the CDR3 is TGTGCCATCAGTGAGTCCCGACAGGGGGCGGCAAAACTGTTTTTT. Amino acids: CAISESRQGAAKLFF.

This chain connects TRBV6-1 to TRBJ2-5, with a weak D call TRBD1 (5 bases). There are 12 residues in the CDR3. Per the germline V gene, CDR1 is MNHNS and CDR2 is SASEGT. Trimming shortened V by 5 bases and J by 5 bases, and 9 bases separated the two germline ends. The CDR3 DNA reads TGTGCCAGCAGTCAGGGTCGGGAGACCCAGTACTTC. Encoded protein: CASSQGRETQYF.

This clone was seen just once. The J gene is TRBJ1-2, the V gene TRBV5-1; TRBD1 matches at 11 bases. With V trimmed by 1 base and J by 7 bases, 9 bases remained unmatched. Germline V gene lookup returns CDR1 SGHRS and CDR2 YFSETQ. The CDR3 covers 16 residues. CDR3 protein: CASSLITGTGGGGYTF. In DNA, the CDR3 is TGCGCCAGCAGCTTGATAACCGGGACAGGGGGAGGTGGCTACACCTTC.

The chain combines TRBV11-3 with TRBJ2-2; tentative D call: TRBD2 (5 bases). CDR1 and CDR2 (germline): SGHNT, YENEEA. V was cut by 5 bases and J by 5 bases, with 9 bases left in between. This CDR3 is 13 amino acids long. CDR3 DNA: TGTGCCAGCAGCGTCAGCGGTACCGGGGAGCTGTTTTTT. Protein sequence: CASSVSGTGELFF.

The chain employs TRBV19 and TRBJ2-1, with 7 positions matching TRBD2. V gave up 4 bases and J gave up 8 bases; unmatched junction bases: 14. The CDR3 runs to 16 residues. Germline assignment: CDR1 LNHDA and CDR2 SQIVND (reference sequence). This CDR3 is CASSTPGLPIGDEQFF. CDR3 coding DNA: TGTGCCAGTAGTACCCCGGGACTACCTATCGGCGATGAGCAGTTCTTC.

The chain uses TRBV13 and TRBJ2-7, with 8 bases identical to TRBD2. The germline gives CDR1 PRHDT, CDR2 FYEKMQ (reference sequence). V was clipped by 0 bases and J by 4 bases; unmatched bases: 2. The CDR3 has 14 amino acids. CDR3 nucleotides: TGTGCCAGCAGCTTAGGGACTAGCGAATACGAGCAGTACTTC. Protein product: CASSLGTSEYEQYF.

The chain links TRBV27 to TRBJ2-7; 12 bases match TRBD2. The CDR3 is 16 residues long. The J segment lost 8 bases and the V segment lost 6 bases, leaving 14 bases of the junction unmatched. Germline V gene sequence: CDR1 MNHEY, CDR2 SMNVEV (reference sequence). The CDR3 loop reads CASSLGLAGRSTKQYF. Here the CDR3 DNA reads TGTGCCAGCAGCTTGGGACTAGCGGGCCGTTCCACGAAGCAGTACTTC.

CDR3 in amino acids: CASSHPIGLAGGPGEQYF. For the CDR3, the DNA is TGTGCCAGCAGCCATCCGATCGGACTAGCGGGAGGGCCGGGTGAGCAGTACTTC. The chain has TRBV14 and TRBJ2-7, with TRBD2 identical over 15 bases. The V and J ends lost 3 bases and 7 bases, in that order; junction bases with no gene match: 13. CDR1 SGHDN and CDR2 FVKESK come from the germline V gene. This CDR3 has 18 residues.

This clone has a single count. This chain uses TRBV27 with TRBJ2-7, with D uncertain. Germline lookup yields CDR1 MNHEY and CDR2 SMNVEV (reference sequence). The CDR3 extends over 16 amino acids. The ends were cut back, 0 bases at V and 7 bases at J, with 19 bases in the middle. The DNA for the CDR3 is TGTGCCAGCAGTTTATCCCAGCTCCCGACGACTCGGGAGCAGTACTTC. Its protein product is CASSLSQLPTTREQYF.

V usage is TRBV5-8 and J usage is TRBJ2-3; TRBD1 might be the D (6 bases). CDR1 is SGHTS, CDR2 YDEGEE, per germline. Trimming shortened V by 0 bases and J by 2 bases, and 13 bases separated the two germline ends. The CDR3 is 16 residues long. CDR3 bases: TGTGCCAGCAGCTTGGGAACAGGGATCGCCACAGATACGCAGTATTTT. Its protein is CASSLGTGIATDTQYF.

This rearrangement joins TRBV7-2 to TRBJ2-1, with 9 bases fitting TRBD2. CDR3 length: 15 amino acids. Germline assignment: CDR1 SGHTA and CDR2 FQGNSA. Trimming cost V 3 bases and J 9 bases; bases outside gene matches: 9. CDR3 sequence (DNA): TGTGCCAGCAGCTTTAGCGGGAGTGGAGGCGCTGAGCAGTTCTTC. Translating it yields CASSFSGSGGAEQFF.

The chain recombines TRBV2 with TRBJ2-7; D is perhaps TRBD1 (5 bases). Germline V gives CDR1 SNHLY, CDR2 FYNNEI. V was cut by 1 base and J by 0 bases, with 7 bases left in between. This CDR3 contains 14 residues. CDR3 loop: CASSEVGDSYEQYF. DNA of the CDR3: TGTGCCAGCAGTGAAGTAGGGGACTCCTACGAGCAGTACTTC.